These 27 T cell receptor beta chains originate from one sample sequenced in a study of naive and memory T cell subsets. Two oligonucleotides, mixed equimolar, formed the beta constant-region primer covering TRBC1 and TRBC2. The ligated cDNA underwent four PCR rounds using SP2 and nested alpha and beta constant-region primers. TCRdb called the UMI-ligation and nested PCR reads again in MiXCR, with one record for every CDR3 protein. Of 95,000 to 150,000 distinct CDR3 sequences detected, around a third appear once; the ten largest clones hold approximately 0.9%. Sequenced input: central memory CD4+ T cells from blood. These receptors were collected from a human donor in good health.

The chain carries TRBV6-5 and TRBJ2-7; 8 positions agree with TRBD1. After removal of 5 bases from V and 4 bases from J, the junction contained 7 bases not matched to a gene. This CDR3 is 14 amino acids long. CDR1 MNHEY and CDR2 SVGAGI come from the germline V gene. CDR3 sequence: CASSRTGLGYEQYF. The CDR3 coding sequence is TGTGCCAGCAGTCGGACAGGGCTTGGGTACGAGCAGTACTTC.

The chain couples TRBV18 to TRBJ2-1; tentatively, D is TRBD2 (5 bases). This CDR3 region has 15 residues. Germline V CDR1 and CDR2: KGHSH, LQKENI. The germline V and J ends were trimmed by 2 bases and 5 bases, with 13 bases remaining between them. The CDR3 spells CASSPFRPGNNEQFF. The CDR3 DNA reads TGTGCCAGCTCACCATTCCGGCCGGGAAACAATGAGCAGTTCTTC.

The J gene is TRBJ2-7, the V gene TRBV29-1, with D perhaps TRBD1 or TRBD2 (6 bases each). CDR1 is SQVTM and CDR2 is ANQGSEA in the germline V gene. This CDR3 comprises 15 residues. Trimming left V 5 bases short and J 0 bases short, with 17 bases between. The CDR3 here is CSVTRGGISSYEQYF. The CDR3 DNA is TGCAGCGTTACCAGGGGAGGTATATCCTCCTACGAGCAGTACTTC.

V and J are TRBV20-1 and TRBJ1-1; D not certain. The CDR3 extends over 13 amino acids. Germline-derived CDR1 and CDR2 are DFQATT and SNEGSKA (reference sequence). The germline V and J ends were trimmed by 6 bases and 4 bases, with 15 bases remaining between them. CDR3: CSALGTLGTEAFF. The CDR3 DNA reads TGCAGTGCCCTCGGAACACTTGGCACTGAAGCTTTCTTT.

This chain links TRBV5-1 with TRBJ1-1; 8 bases match TRBD1. V lost 4 bases and J lost 0; bases outside the gene matches: 11. The germline V gene encodes CDR1 SGHRS and CDR2 YFSETQ. This CDR3 region has 17 residues. The DNA for the CDR3 is TGCGCCAGCAGCCCGCGACAGGGGTGGACGATGAACACTGAAGCTTTCTTT. Translated, it gives CASSPRQGWTMNTEAFF.

This clonotype was seen only a few times. V usage is TRBV7-2 and J usage is TRBJ1-1, with D uncertain. Germline CDR1 reads SGHTA; CDR2 reads FQGNSA. Trimming removed 3 bases from V and 1 base from J, with 9 bases in between. This CDR3 region has 14 residues. The CDR3 loop is CASSLSKGNTEAFF. As DNA, the CDR3 is TGTGCCAGCAGCTTGTCCAAGGGGAACACTGAAGCTTTCTTT.

V and J are TRBV25-1 and TRBJ1-1; no firm D call. V was clipped by 6 bases and J by 2 bases, with 7 bases between them. This CDR3 region has 12 residues. Germline V gives CDR1 MGHDK, CDR2 SYGVNS. The CDR3 sequence: CASRDGNTEAFF. Here the CDR3 DNA reads TGTGCCAGCAGAGACGGTAACACTGAAGCTTTCTTT.

The rearrangement joins TRBV6-1 to TRBJ2-7; 10 bases are a match to TRBD1. V trimming: 2 bases; J trimming: 2 bases; junction bases outside the gene matches: 6. CDR1 and CDR2 (germline): MNHNS, SASEGT. This CDR3 is built from 16 residues. The CDR3 DNA reads TGTGCCAGCAGTGAAAGGGGGGGGACAGGGGCCTACGAGCAGTACTTC. Protein product: CASSERGGTGAYEQYF.

The chain joins TRBV27 to TRBJ1-1; 9 bases align to TRBD1. The junction had 3 bases not matched to a gene; V was cut back by 3 bases and J by 1 base. Germline lookup yields CDR1 MNHEY and CDR2 SMNVEV (reference sequence). The CDR3 sequence is 15 residues long. This CDR3 is CASSFRTGENTEAFF. The DNA of the CDR3 is TGTGCCAGCAGTTTCAGGACAGGGGAGAACACTGAAGCTTTCTTT.

This rearrangement joins TRBV7-9 to TRBJ2-3, with D maybe TRBD1 (5 bases). The length of the CDR3 is 14 residues. The germline gives CDR1 SEHNR, CDR2 FQNEAQ (reference sequence). V gave up 6 bases and J gave up 6 bases, with 16 bases separating them. CDR3 sequence: CASRRGQGSDTQYF. The CDR3 region has the DNA TGTGCCAGCAGGCGCGGACAAGGGTCGGATACGCAGTATTTT.

This clonotype appeared once. This rearrangement joins TRBV7-3 to TRBJ2-7; weak D call: TRBD1 (5 bases). Deletions cut 0 bases from V and 5 bases from J, with 11 bases between. Germline CDR1 reads SGHTA; CDR2 reads FQGTGA. There are 14 residues in the CDR3. In DNA form, the CDR3 reads TGTGCCAGCAGCTTAACAGGGATCAGGGACGAGCAGTACTTC. Its protein is CASSLTGIRDEQYF.

This clonotype has just a few counts. This rearrangement joins TRBV11-1 to TRBJ2-1; possible D gene TRBD2, 5 bases. This CDR3 comprises 15 residues. CDR1 is SGHAT, CDR2 FQDESV, per germline (reference sequence). Trimming removed 0 bases from V and 3 bases from J, with 9 bases in between. CDR3 DNA sequence: TGTGCCAGCAGCTTAGCTCGGGGTTACTACAATGAGCAGTTCTTC. The encoded protein is CASSLARGYYNEQFF.

The chain employs TRBV20-1 and TRBJ2-1; tentative D call: TRBD2 (6 bases). The CDR3 runs to 16 residues. In germline, CDR1 is DFQATT, CDR2 SNEGSKA (reference sequence). V was trimmed by 3 bases and J by 4 bases, leaving 19 bases between them. This CDR3 is CSARKESGLRYNEQFF. The CDR3 bases are TGCAGTGCTAGGAAAGAATCGGGACTCAGATACAATGAGCAGTTCTTC.

J is TRBJ2-5 and V is TRBV20-1; D unclear. Per germline, CDR1 DFQATT and CDR2 SNEGSKA (reference sequence). The V gene lost 3 bases and the J gene lost 5 bases, with 16 bases spanning the gap. The CDR3 length is 14 residues. The CDR3 is CSASSVGRRETQYF. CDR3 nucleotides: TGCAGTGCTAGTTCGGTGGGCCGCCGGGAGACCCAGTACTTC.

This clonotype turned up a few times. This chain uses TRBV12-3 or TRBV12-4 with TRBJ1-1, with D possibly being TRBD1 (6 bases). The CDR3 covers 14 residues. V dropped 5 bases and J dropped 11 bases, with 21 bases sitting between them. CDR3 in amino acids: CASSHRQARSRAFF. CDR3 bases: TGTGCCAGCAGTCACCGACAGGCCCGTTCTAGGGCTTTCTTT.

The chain employs TRBV5-1 and TRBJ1-1, with D unclear. Germline V gene lookup returns CDR1 SGHRS and CDR2 YFSETQ. V was shortened by 4 bases and J by 8 bases, with 15 bases between the two germline ends. The CDR3 loop spans 13 amino acids. The CDR3 is CASSLWESEEAFF. The CDR3 coding sequence is TGCGCCAGCAGCCTTTGGGAGTCAGAAGAAGCTTTCTTT.

The V and J genes are TRBV28 and TRBJ1-5; D possibly corresponds to TRBD1 (5 bases). This CDR3 comprises 13 residues. Germline V CDR1 and CDR2: MDHEN, SYDVKM. Trimming removed 6 bases at V and 3 bases at J, with 9 bases between. CDR3 nucleotides: TGTGCCAGCAGCGACAGAGCCAATCAGCCCCAGCATTTT. It specifies CASSDRANQPQHF.

The sample holds many counts of this clonotype. The genes are TRBV6-1 and TRBJ1-1; TRBD1 matches at 11 bases. The CDR3 has 13 residues. V was pared by 6 bases and J by 3 bases, with 0 bases of the junction left unmatched. Germline values: CDR1 MNHNS, CDR2 SASEGT. CDR3 region: CASRGQGDTEAFF. The CDR3 DNA reads TGTGCCAGCAGGGGACAGGGGGACACTGAAGCTTTCTTT.

The table lists this clonotype with a few counts. The genes are TRBV20-1 and TRBJ1-1; possible D gene TRBD1, 5 bases. The CDR3 runs 17 residues. The germline CDR1 and CDR2 sequences are DFQATT and SNEGSKA (reference sequence). Trimming shortened V by 1 base and J by 11 bases, and 29 bases separated the two germline ends. The CDR3 loop is CSARVAGTDGIGIWAFF. Here the CDR3 DNA reads TGCAGTGCTAGAGTGGCGGGGACCGACGGCATCGGGATTTGGGCTTTCTTT.

The chain's CDR3 is CASSLVSASSSGNTIYF. The CDR3 nucleotides are TGCGCCAGCAGCTTGGTCTCAGCGTCGAGCTCTGGAAACACCATATATTTT. The chain carries TRBV5-1 and TRBJ1-3; no firm D call. Per the germline V gene, CDR1 is SGHRS and CDR2 is YFSETQ. V dropped 0 bases and J dropped 0 bases, with 13 bases sitting between them. This CDR3 comprises 17 residues. The whole variable domain, filled in from reference TRBV5-1 and TRBJ1-3, reads KAGVTQTPRYLIKTRGQQVTLSCSPISGHRSVSWYQQTPGQGLQFLFEYFSETQRNKGNFPGRFSGRQFSNSRSEMNVSTLELGDSALYLCASSLVSASSSGNTIYFGEGSWLTVV.

The J gene is TRBJ1-1, the V gene TRBV5-1, with a tentative D call TRBD1 (5 bases). Germline-derived CDR1 and CDR2 are SGHRS and YFSETQ. V was shortened by 4 bases and J by 0 bases, with 19 bases between the two germline ends. The CDR3 loop spans 17 amino acids. The CDR3 sequence is CASSPGVREGLNTEAFF. The DNA of the CDR3 is TGCGCCAGCAGCCCGGGGGTCCGGGAAGGGTTGAACACTGAAGCTTTCTTT.

V is TRBV20-1 and J is TRBJ2-1, with D possibly matching TRBD2 (6 bases). Per germline, CDR1 DFQATT and CDR2 SNEGSKA (reference sequence). This CDR3 contains 13 residues. Trimming shortened V by 2 bases and J by 7 bases, and 12 bases separated the two germline ends. The CDR3 nucleotides are TGCAGTGCTAGAAAGGCCCGGGGGAATGAGCAGTTCTTC. Protein product: CSARKARGNEQFF.

Only a few counts were recorded for this clonotype. The V gene is TRBV10-3, the J gene TRBJ2-3; D ambiguous. Germline lookup yields CDR1 ENHRY and CDR2 SYGVKD. There are 13 residues in the CDR3. Trimming cost V 2 bases and J 5 bases, with 8 bases left between them. CDR3 sequence (DNA): TGTGCCATCAGTGAGGGATTTAGAGATACGCAGTATTTT. Residues: CAISEGFRDTQYF.

The gene calls are TRBV29-1 and TRBJ2-1; D possibly corresponds to TRBD1 (5 bases). Trimming removed 6 bases at V and 5 bases at J, with 17 bases between. The CDR3 is 14 amino acids. Germline-derived CDR1 and CDR2 are SQVTM and ANQGSEA. The CDR3 sequence: CSVRRALGDNEQFF. DNA of the CDR3: TGCAGCGTCCGCCGGGCCCTAGGGGACAATGAGCAGTTCTTC.

This clonotype was counted between two and nine times. DNA of the CDR3: TGCAGTGCTAGAGTACCGGGGCGAGGATTTGGGGAGTTCTTC. Amino acid sequence: CSARVPGRGFGEFF. This sequence joins TRBV20-1 and TRBJ2-1; perhaps D is TRBD1 or TRBD2 (5 bases each). CDR3 length: 14 residues. Germline loops: CDR1 DFQATT, CDR2 SNEGSKA (reference sequence). Trimming took off 1 base at V and 14 bases at J, with 21 bases between the two ends.

The J gene is TRBJ2-6, the V gene TRBV6-4; 9 bases fit TRBD2. The germline V gene encodes CDR1 MRHNA and CDR2 SNTAGT. This CDR3 region has 20 residues. V lost 6 bases and J lost 1; bases outside the gene matches: 16. The CDR3 DNA is TGTGCCAGCAGACCCGGCCGAGGGGGGCTAGCGGGGTCTGGGGCCAACGTCCTGACTTTC. Translation: CASRPGRGGLAGSGANVLTF.

This clonotype occurred a few times. The rearrangement joins TRBV7-8 to TRBJ1-5, with TRBD1 matching over 8 bases. The junction had 11 bases not matched to a gene; V was cut back by 5 bases and J by 2 bases. The germline gives CDR1 SGHVS, CDR2 FQNEAQ. The CDR3 runs to 17 residues. The CDR3: CASSRIRQGLGNQPQHF. The CDR3, as DNA: TGTGCCAGCAGCCGTATAAGACAGGGGCTCGGCAATCAGCCCCAGCATTTT.